This TCR beta chain was sequenced in a study of control samples from healthy donors and cancer patients. The V and J ends lost 0 bases and 4 bases respectively, with 13 bases between them. The CDR3 length is 15 residues. Germline CDR1 and CDR2: MNHEY and SVGEGT. The method was immunoSEQ multiplex PCR; TCRdb's version includes in-frame clones alone and lacks a portion of them. This sample has 90,000 to 140,000 clones; approximately 83% occur once, and the top ten carry 13%. This chain uses TRBV6-2 or TRBV6-3 with TRBJ2-7; no reliable D call. Sequenced sample: blood. The origin of this receptor is a woman between 45 and 65 years old in good health. The CDR3 protein is CASSYSGKRLYEQYF. The DNA of the CDR3 is TGTGCCAGCAGTTACTCTGGGAAGAGGCTTTACGAGCAGTACTTC.